This T cell receptor beta chain stems from a study of a mutant IDH1 vaccine in newly diagnosed glioma. Study details: Each patient was administered eight vaccinations, scheduled in weeks 1, 3, 5, 7, 11, 15, 19 and 23. Patients' prior therapy spanned radiotherapy, temozolomide, or both; most underwent both. General study findings and limits: Most patients, around 93%, showed vaccine-induced immune responses.

Germline V gene lookup returns CDR1 SGHDN and CDR2 FVKESK. This CDR3 is 16 amino acids long. Trimming stripped 4 bases from V and 1 base from J, with 13 bases between. Time point meaning: week 5, during vaccination. Mutant IDH1 20-mer peptide, at 300 ug, made up each vaccine dose, with topical imiquimod. With respect to this clone: Its target is unknown.

Sequencing was performed with immunoSEQ multiplex PCR; in TCRdb, only in-frame clones are kept and a portion is missing. The profile shows tens of thousands of clones, roughly 81% of them singletons. V usage is TRBV14 and J usage is TRBJ2-2, with D tentatively TRBD2 (6 bases). The sequence derives from a man over 45 with glioma. The sequences come from PBMCs, collected from a glioma patient whose treatment included an IDH1 peptide vaccine. The CDR3 DNA is TGTGCCAGCAGCCGCTTCGCGGGGCAGAACACCGGGGAGCTGTTTTTT. Amino acids: CASSRFAGQNTGELFF.